This is a list of T cell receptor beta chains from one sample in a study of blood T cell repertoires in COVID-19. Data came from immunoSEQ multiplex PCR; TCRdb stores just in-frame clones and leaves some out. The sample yields about 170,000 clones, roughly 78% seen once. Sequenced input: PBMCs or T cells enriched from blood (not recorded which). The receptors shown here come from a woman in her sixties or seventies in a cohort exposed to, infected with or recovered from COVID-19 (not recorded which). The CDR3 runs from the conserved cysteine through the conserved F or W. D genes are given only for firm matches. Some rows mark clone size as missing; the rest say once, few, many or name a class of expanded clone.

CDR3aa,CDR3nt,abundance,v_gene,j_gene,d_gene
CASSPEGSLQQFF,TGTGCCAGCAGCCCGGAGGGGAGTCTCCAGCAGTTCTTC,.,TRBV7-2,TRBJ2-1,.
CASSTRWSGGSPLHF,TGTGCCAGCAGTACCCGGTGGAGCGGGGGTTCACCCCTCCACTTT,.,TRBV27,TRBJ1-6,.
CAWTQNTGNEQFF,TGTGCCTGGACTCAGAACACGGGGAATGAGCAGTTCTTC,.,TRBV30,TRBJ2-1,.
CASSLQVNSYNEQFF,TGTGCCAGCAGCTTACAGGTTAACTCCTACAATGAGCAGTTCTTC,.,TRBV11-1,TRBJ2-1,.
CASSKSRDNQPQHF,TGTGCCAGCAGCAAGAGCCGGGACAATCAGCCCCAGCATTTT,.,TRBV21-1,TRBJ1-5,.
CASSQTQGLKLFF,TGTGCCAGCAGCCAAACACAGGGTTTAAAACTGTTTTTT,large,TRBV27,TRBJ1-4,.
CASILPQTHLATQYF,TGTGCCAGCATCCTACCTCAGACGCATCTAGCGACCCAGTACTTC,.,TRBV27,TRBJ2-5,.
CATQGDLWGEQFF,TGTGCCACCCAGGGGGATCTGTGGGGTGAGCAGTTCTTC,.,TRBV24-1,TRBJ2-1,TRBD1
CASSLGAGSSGNTIYF,TGTGCCAGCAGCTTAGGAGCGGGAAGCTCTGGAAACACCATATATTTT,.,TRBV7-2,TRBJ1-3,.
CAISDAQGSGYTF,TGTGCCATCAGTGACGCACAGGGAAGTGGCTACACCTTC,.,TRBV10-3,TRBJ1-2,.
CASASGTTYEQYF,TGTGCCAGCGCCTCCGGTACCACCTACGAGCAGTACTTC,.,TRBV28,TRBJ2-7,.
CASRADRGSPLHF,TGTGCCAGCAGAGCTGACAGGGGATCACCCCTCCACTTT,few,TRBV12-3/TRBV12-4,TRBJ1-6,TRBD1
CASSPYLSGANVLTF,TGTGCCAGCAGCCCCTACCTCTCTGGGGCCAACGTCCTGACTTTC,few,TRBV11-1,TRBJ2-6,.
CASSLVAPNYGYTF,TGCGCCAGCAGCTTGGTGGCTCCTAACTATGGCTACACCTTC,.,TRBV5-1,TRBJ1-2,.
CASSPSRELNNEQFF,TGTGCCAGCAGCCCCTCGCGGGAGTTGAACAATGAGCAGTTCTTC,.,TRBV4-2,TRBJ2-1,TRBD2
CAWSWAGDSPLHF,TGTGCCTGGAGTTGGGCAGGGGATTCACCCCTCCACTTT,many,TRBV30,TRBJ1-6,.
CASSLKLAGGEQYF,TGTGCCAGCAGCTTGAAACTAGCGGGAGGCGAGCAGTACTTC,.,TRBV11-3,TRBJ2-7,TRBD2
CASSLADRGYATEAFF,TGCGCCAGCAGCTTGGCGGACAGAGGCTACGCGACTGAAGCTTTCTTT,.,TRBV5-1,TRBJ1-1,.
CASSLDASGTGVHEQYF,TGTGCCAGCAGCTTAGATGCCTCCGGGACAGGGGTCCACGAGCAGTACTTC,.,TRBV7-3,TRBJ2-7,TRBD1
CASSLYGGVGVTDTQYF,TGTGCCAGCAGTTTATATGGGGGCGTGGGAGTCACAGATACGCAGTATTTT,.,TRBV28,TRBJ2-3,.
CASRPGLAGGKNIQYF,TGTGCCAGCAGGCCCGGACTAGCGGGGGGGAAAAACATTCAGTACTTC,.,TRBV11-3,TRBJ2-4,TRBD2
CASRKRGGDYEQYF,TGTGCCAGCAGGAAGCGGGGTGGAGACTACGAGCAGTACTTC,.,TRBV28,TRBJ2-7,TRBD2
CASSQSTGATDTQYF,TGTGCCAGCTCACAATCGACAGGGGCCACAGATACGCAGTATTTT,.,TRBV18,TRBJ2-3,TRBD1
CASSLSGRASYEQYF,TGCGCCAGCAGCTTGTCCGGGAGGGCCTCCTACGAGCAGTACTTC,.,TRBV5-1,TRBJ2-7,TRBD2
CASSRSGSLSYEQYF,TGCGCCAGCAGTCGGAGCGGGAGCCTATCCTACGAGCAGTACTTC,.,TRBV4-1,TRBJ2-7,TRBD2
CASGAGIGLAGAETQYF,TGTGCCAGCGGTGCGGGAATCGGACTAGCGGGAGCAGAGACCCAGTACTTC,.,TRBV27,TRBJ2-5,TRBD2
CASSPTSGSKNEQFF,TGTGCCAGCTCACCGACTAGCGGGAGTAAAAATGAGCAGTTCTTC,.,TRBV18,TRBJ2-1,TRBD2
CASREIAGSASPLHF,TGCGCCAGTCGGGAGATCGCCGGGAGCGCTTCACCCCTCCACTTT,.,TRBV5-1,TRBJ1-6,.
CASSLTGGLIYGYTF,TGCGCCAGCAGCCTAACGGGGGGGTTAATCTATGGCTACACCTTC,few,TRBV4-1,TRBJ1-2,.
CSVDSENYGYTF,TGCAGCGTTGACTCGGAGAACTATGGCTACACCTTC,.,TRBV29-1,TRBJ1-2,.
CASSSPKGDTYYGYTF,TGTGCCAGCAGCTCCCCGAAGGGGGACACCTACTATGGCTACACCTTC,.,TRBV7-9,TRBJ1-2,.
CASSWAPLAGVMNEQFF,TGCGCCAGCAGCTGGGCCCCCCTAGCGGGAGTCATGAATGAGCAGTTCTTC,.,TRBV5-1,TRBJ2-1,TRBD2
CASSYVGVVAGEQYF,TGTGCCAGCAGTTACGTTGGGGTAGTGGCAGGGGAGCAGTACTTC,.,TRBV6-5,TRBJ2-7,.
CASSSSGGNYEQYF,TGTGCCAGCAGCTCGTCAGGGGGCAACTACGAGCAGTACTTC,.,TRBV11-2,TRBJ2-7,TRBD1
CASSYNIGVCNQPQHF,TGTGCCAGCAGTTATAATATTGGAGTCTGCAATCAGCCCCAGCATTTT,.,TRBV6-7,TRBJ1-5,.
CASSEGLADYNEQFF,TGTGCCAGCTCTGAGGGACTAGCGGACTACAATGAGCAGTTCTTC,once,TRBV18,TRBJ2-1,TRBD2
CASSLNGNYGYTF,TGTGCCAGCAGCTTGAACGGGAACTATGGCTACACCTTC,.,TRBV7-2,TRBJ1-2,.
CASRRGSGNSPLHF,TGTGCCAGCAGAAGGGGGTCGGGGAATTCACCCCTCCACTTT,.,TRBV2,TRBJ1-6,.
CASSGRAGRTEAFF,TGTGCCAGTAGTGGTAGGGCAGGGAGGACTGAAGCTTTCTTT,.,TRBV19,TRBJ1-1,.
CAWSVSLYNEQFF,TGTGCCTGGAGTGTATCACTTTACAATGAGCAGTTCTTC,.,TRBV30,TRBJ2-1,.
CAWNHLRDGYTF,TGTGCCTGGAACCATCTCAGGGATGGCTACACCTTC,.,TRBV30,TRBJ1-2,.
CASSLAQDTEAFF,TGCGCCAGCAGCTTGGCTCAGGACACTGAAGCTTTCTTT,.,TRBV5-1,TRBJ1-1,.
CAISDPTGGTEAFF,TGTGCCATCAGTGATCCGACAGGGGGCACTGAAGCTTTCTTT,once,TRBV10-3,TRBJ1-1,TRBD1
CASKPGEGYNEQFF,TGTGCCAGCAAGCCCGGGGAGGGCTACAATGAGCAGTTCTTC,.,TRBV2,TRBJ2-1,TRBD2
CASSFGQGNYYGYTF,TGCGCCAGCAGCTTCGGACAGGGCAACTACTATGGCTACACCTTC,few,TRBV5-1,TRBJ1-2,TRBD1
CASNQDREVIGANVLTF,TGTGCCAGCAACCAGGACAGGGAAGTTATCGGGGCCAACGTCCTGACTTTC,.,TRBV5-4,TRBJ2-6,TRBD1
CASSFWGRDTDTQYF,TGTGCCAGCAGTTTTTGGGGCAGAGACACAGATACGCAGTATTTT,.,TRBV28,TRBJ2-3,.
CASSPQGTEAFF,TGTGCCAGCAGCCCTCAGGGCACTGAAGCTTTCTTT,.,TRBV7-2,TRBJ1-1,.
CASSPQAGKETQYF,TGTGCCAGCAGCCCACAAGCGGGAAAGGAGACCCAGTACTTC,.,TRBV7-2,TRBJ2-5,TRBD2
CASSPRLAVDRQFF,TGTGCCAGCTCACCCCGACTAGCGGTAGATCGGCAGTTCTTC,.,TRBV18,TRBJ2-1,TRBD2
CASSAGTSGSPTEETQYF,TGTGCCAGCAGCGCCGGGACTAGCGGGTCGCCCACGGAAGAGACCCAGTACTTC,few,TRBV2,TRBJ2-5,TRBD2
CASSQNRAGDSPLHF,TGTGCCAGCAGCCAGAACCGAGCCGGGGATTCACCCCTCCACTTT,.,TRBV7-6,TRBJ1-6,.
CASSPGLARRGAYEQYF,TGTGCCAGCAGCCCCGGACTAGCCCGAAGGGGGGCCTACGAGCAGTACTTC,.,TRBV5-5,TRBJ2-7,TRBD2
CASSPLAGYNEQFF,TGTGCCAGCTCACCCTTGGCGGGTTACAATGAGCAGTTCTTC,.,TRBV18,TRBJ2-1,.